The 5 T cell receptor beta chains below were found in one sample sequenced in a study of STAT5B mutations in CD4+ large granular lymphocyte leukemia. Data came from immunoSEQ multiplex PCR; TCRdb stores just in-frame clones and leaves some out. This sample carries tens of thousands of clones, less than 80% of them seen once, and the ten largest clones take about 0.6%. The sequenced material came from CD4+ T cells from blood buffy coats. The receptor set was obtained from a human donor in good health.

V and J are TRBV7-1 and TRBJ2-1; 12 bases map to TRBD2. TRBV7-1 is annotated as an ORF whose role is uncertain. J was trimmed by 4 bases and V by 4 bases; bases with no gene match: 5. The CDR3 is 16 residues long. This chain's CDR3 is CASSLALAGGYNEQFF. CDR3 in DNA: TGTGCCAGCAGCTTAGCACTAGCGGGGGGTTACAATGAGCAGTTCTTC.

The chain combines TRBV2 with TRBJ1-3; possibly TRBD1 for D (5 bases). The ends were cut back, 2 bases at V and 7 bases at J, with 9 bases in the middle. Germline V gives CDR1 SNHLY, CDR2 FYNNEI. The CDR3 extends over 13 amino acids. CDR3 sequence reads: CASSEQGGNTIYF. The CDR3 region has the DNA TGTGCCAGCAGTGAACAGGGCGGGAACACCATATATTTT.

This sequence joins TRBV18 and TRBJ1-2; D may be TRBD1 (5 bases). CDR1 is KGHSH and CDR2 is LQKENI in the germline V gene. Trimming removed 3 bases at V and 2 bases at J, with 10 bases between. CDR3 size: 14 residues. CDR3 sequence reads: CASSPLGENYGYTF. Here the CDR3 DNA reads TGTGCCAGCTCACCTTTGGGGGAGAACTATGGCTACACCTTC.

CDR3 sequence (DNA): TGTGCCAGCAGCTTAGATACGATAGGAGGAGGCGAGCAGTACTTC. Its protein is CASSLDTIGGGEQYF. V usage is TRBV11-1 and J usage is TRBJ2-7; tentatively, D is TRBD2 (5 bases). The CDR3 consists of 15 residues. Looked up from germline, CDR1 is SGHAT and CDR2 is FQDESV (reference sequence). The V and J ends lost 1 base and 6 bases respectively, with 16 bases between them.

This clone was counted a few times. V gene TRBV10-3 combines with J gene TRBJ1-1, with D uncertain. Germline loops: CDR1 ENHRY, CDR2 SYGVKD. V was clipped by 8 bases and J by 5 bases, with 9 bases between them. This CDR3 has 11 residues. CDR3 amino acids: CAIRTETEAFF. DNA of the CDR3: TGTGCCATCCGGACGGAAACTGAAGCTTTCTTT.